The 28 T cell receptor beta chains reported below all come from one sample, sequenced in a study of tumor and adjacent non-tumor tissue in lung cancer. RNA was extracted from bulk tissue without any cell sorting. The library came from three nested PCR rounds adapted from ARM-PCR protocols. MiXCR, run by TCRdb on the multiplex PCR reads, gives a single entry per CDR3 protein. The sample contains over 110,000 distinct CDR3 sequences, approximately 66% of which appear only once. Sequencing was performed on lung tumor tissue. The receptors come from a man aged 55 to 69 with small cell lung cancer.

In the case of this clonotype: One junction end disagrees with the germline gene, perhaps due to a read error. The rearrangement joins TRBV11-3 to TRBJ2-5; tentatively, D is TRBD1 or TRBD2 (5 bases each). The CDR3 sequence is 12 residues long. Germline V gene data show CDR1 as SGHNT and CDR2 as YENEEA. CDR3 in DNA: TGTGTAAGCAGCCGCTTTGCAGGGACCCAGTATTTC. It translates to CVSSRFAGTQYF.

This clonotype has a count of ten or more. The CDR3 protein is CASSFDRGYEQYV. CDR3 bases: TGTGCCAGCAGCTTCGACAGGGGCTACGAGCAGTACGTC. The chain couples TRBV11-1 to TRBJ2-7; 8 bases are a match to TRBD1. CDR1 and CDR2 (germline): SGHAT, FQDESV (reference sequence). The CDR3 is 13 amino acids. V was clipped by 3 bases and J by 3 bases; unmatched bases: 1.

Only a few counts were recorded for this clonotype. A much bigger clone sits one base away, suggesting this may be a read error. The chain uses TRBV11-2 and TRBJ2-4; D is ambiguous. CDR3 length: 12 amino acids. The germline CDR1 and CDR2 sequences are SGHAT and FQNNGV. Trimming removed 10 bases at V and 4 bases at J, with 11 bases between. The CDR3 sequence: CANTKGKNIQYF. For the CDR3, the DNA is TGTGCCAACACTAAAGGGAAAAACATTCAGTACTTC.

CDR3 nucleotides: TGTGCCAGCAGCTTAGAAGAATTGGGGGGAACCTACGAGCAGTACTTC. Its translation: CASSLEELGGTYEQYF. The rearrangement links TRBV11-2 to TRBJ2-7; a possible D gene is TRBD2 (6 bases). The CDR3 covers 16 residues. V was trimmed by 0 bases and J by 2 bases, leaving 14 bases between them. Looked up from germline, CDR1 is SGHAT and CDR2 is FQNNGV.

In the case of this clonotype: With a much larger clone just one base away, this may be a read error. The rearrangement joins TRBV4-1 to TRBJ1-2; D unresolved. From germline, CDR1 is MGHRA and CDR2 YSYEKL. The CDR3 is made up of 12 amino acids. CDR3 nucleotides: TGCGCCAGCAACCAAGGCACGGATGGCTACACCTTC. Encoded protein: CASNQGTDGYTF.

The chain employs TRBV11-2 and TRBJ2-7; D might be TRBD2 (6 bases). The CDR3 is 13 residues long. The germline V gene encodes CDR1 SGHAT and CDR2 FQNNGV. Trimming took 7 bases from V and 7 from J, leaving 17 bases between them. The CDR3 DNA is TGTGCCAGCACCTTGACGGACTATCAGGAGCAGTACGTC. This codes for CASTLTDYQEQYV.

This clonotype has at least ten counts. This sequence joins TRBV20-1 and TRBJ2-1; the D gene could be TRBD1 or TRBD2 (5 bases each). Trimming removed 5 bases from V and 4 bases from J, with 9 bases in between. This CDR3 region has 12 residues. Germline V gives CDR1 DFQATT, CDR2 SNEGSKA (reference sequence). The CDR3 DNA follows: TGCAGTGCTCCGGGACCATACAATGAGCAGTTCTTC. Translation gives CSAPGPYNEQFF.

The CDR3 reads CASSLGSYAYEQYF. CDR3 nucleotides: TGTGCCAGCAGCTTAGGCAGCTATGCCTACGAGCAGTACTTC. The chain has TRBV11-2 and TRBJ2-7; D is uncertain. Germline V gene data show CDR1 as SGHAT and CDR2 as FQNNGV. Trimming left V 1 base short and J 2 bases short, with 9 bases between. The CDR3 is made up of 14 amino acids.

This clonotype came up many times. The chain employs TRBV20-1 and TRBJ1-4, with a weak D call TRBD1 (5 bases). Trimming left V 6 bases short and J 6 bases short, with 14 bases between. The CDR3 loop spans 13 amino acids. Germline lookup yields CDR1 DFQATT and CDR2 SNEGSKA (reference sequence). The CDR3 spells CSALPGGDEKLFF. CDR3 bases: TGCAGTGCGCTGCCGGGGGGGGATGAAAAACTGTTTTTT.

Concerning this clonotype: An end of the junction differs from the germline gene, which may be a read error. The V gene is TRBV6-6, the J gene TRBJ1-5, with D hard to call. The CDR3 loop spans 13 amino acids. The germline gives CDR1 MNHNY, CDR2 SVGAGI (reference sequence). CDR3 sequence (DNA): TGTGCCAACAGTTACGGGTATGCACAGCCCCAGCATTTT. Translation: CANSYGYAQPQHF.

Relative to its sample, this clonotype is medium-sized (0.01 to 0.1%). This chain links TRBV20-1 with TRBJ2-3; D might be TRBD1 (6 bases). Germline CDR1 and CDR2: DFQATT and SNEGSKA (reference sequence). This CDR3 is built from 14 residues. Trimming took 5 bases from V and 6 from J, leaving 18 bases between them. CDR3 residues: CSAPAVGAGDTQYF. The DNA for the CDR3 is TGCAGTGCTCCCGCGGTGGGGGCGGGTGATACGCAGTATTTT.

As regards this clonotype: Possible read error: a much larger clone is one base away. The gene calls are TRBV12-3 or TRBV12-4 and TRBJ2-7; D uncertain. This CDR3 has 13 amino acids. V was pared by 3 bases and J by 1 base, with 7 bases between. Here the CDR3 DNA reads TGTGCCAGCAGTTTGCGTGAGTCCTACGAGCAGTACTTC. It codes for CASSLRESYEQYF.

The genes are TRBV7-3 and TRBJ2-7; D may correspond to TRBD1 or TRBD2 (7 bases each). V was shortened by 5 bases and J by 4 bases, with 12 bases between the two germline ends. This CDR3 has 13 residues. The germline V gene has CDR1 SGHTA and CDR2 FQGTGA. The chain's CDR3 is CASSPGGDYEQYF. The CDR3 DNA reads as TGTGCCAGCAGCCCAGGGGGGGATTACGAGCAGTACTTC. Based on the CDR3 plus reference TRBV7-3 and TRBJ2-7, the full variable domain is GAGVSQTPSNKVTEKGKYVELRCDPISGHTALYWYRQSLGQGPEFLIYFQGTGAADDSGLPNDRFFAVRPEGSVSTLKIQRTERGDSAVYLCASSPGGDYEQYFGPGTRLTVT.

This clonotype appeared a few times. A read error may be the cause here, since a much bigger clone is one base away. The V and J genes are TRBV29-1 and TRBJ2-7; D possibly corresponds to TRBD1 (6 bases). CDR1 and CDR2 from the germline V gene are SQVTM and ANQGSEA. The CDR3 is made up of 11 amino acids. The CDR3 DNA is TGCGGCGGAAGCAGGGGCTACGAGCAGTACTTC. Protein sequence: CGGSRGYEQYF.

The chain joins TRBV11-2 to TRBJ2-2, with a tentative D call TRBD1 (5 bases). Germline values: CDR1 SGHAT, CDR2 FQNNGV. This CDR3 has 15 residues. The V and J ends lost 5 bases and 10 bases respectively, with 20 bases between them. CDR3 amino acids: CASSPPDIYAVELFF. In DNA, the CDR3 is TGTGCCAGCAGCCCACCGGACATATACGCCGTGGAGCTGTTTTTT.

V and J are TRBV20-1 and TRBJ1-1, with TRBD1 identical over 7 bases. The CDR3 sequence is 14 residues long. Germline CDR1 is DFQATT and CDR2 is SNEGSKA (reference sequence). V was pared by 6 bases and J by 7 bases, with 14 bases of the junction left unmatched. CDR3 DNA sequence: TGCAGTGCAACGCCCCCGACAGGGTCCATTGAAGCTTTCTTT. Protein product: CSATPPTGSIEAFF.

This clonotype showed up just once. One end of the junction does not line up with germline, which may come from a read error. This chain connects TRBV11-2 to TRBJ2-1, with 15 positions matching TRBD2. CDR1 is SGHAT, CDR2 FQNNGV, per germline. The CDR3 is 18 amino acids. CDR3 sequence: CASSSQGLAGGSGNEEFF. CDR3 DNA sequence: TGTGCCAGCAGCTCTCAAGGACTAGCGGGAGGGTCAGGCAATGAGGAGTTCTTC.

The V call is TRBV20-1, the J call TRBJ1-2, with D maybe TRBD1 (6 bases). Germline V gene sequence: CDR1 DFQATT, CDR2 SNEGSKA (reference sequence). The CDR3 is 14 amino acids. V shed 3 bases and J shed 5 bases, with 16 bases lying between them. CDR3 coding DNA: TGCAGTGCTAGCCACAGGGATGCAGGGTATGGCTACACCTTC. Amino acid sequence: CSASHRDAGYGYTF.

Comment on this clonotype: One junction end disagrees with the germline gene, perhaps due to a read error. V gene TRBV6-5 combines with J gene TRBJ2-1, with 10 bases fitting TRBD1. The CDR3 consists of 16 residues. Germline-derived CDR1 and CDR2 are MNHEY and SVGAGI. This chain's CDR3 is CASSRPGTGVYSEQFF. The CDR3 nucleotides read TGTGCCAGCAGTAGACCCGGGACAGGGGTTTACAGTGAGCAGTTCTTC.

V is TRBV7-9 and J is TRBJ2-3, with D unresolved. CDR1 and CDR2 (germline): SEHNR, FQNEAQ (reference sequence). V lost 5 bases to trimming and J lost 5 bases, with 14 bases between them. The CDR3 extends over 14 amino acids. The CDR3 bases are TGTGCCAGCAGCCTGAGTGGGAATAAAGATACGCAGTATTTT. Translation gives CASSLSGNKDTQYF.

This clonotype was counted a few times. The chain carries TRBV29-1 and TRBJ2-1, with unresolved D. The CDR3 contains 11 residues. The V end was cut by 1 base, the J end by 15 bases, with 13 bases between. Germline CDR1 is SQVTM and CDR2 is ANQGSEA. Here the CDR3 reads CSVEVGKRLFF. The CDR3 nucleotides read TGCAGCGTTGAAGTAGGGAAAAGGTTGTTCTTC.

As regards this clonotype: A much larger clone is a single base away; this may be a read error. The chain couples TRBV29-1 to TRBJ1-1, with D possibly being TRBD1 (6 bases). The germline V gene encodes CDR1 SQVTM and CDR2 ANQGSEA. CDR3 length: 13 amino acids. The CDR3 loop is CSVGQQGNIEAFF. The CDR3 DNA is TGCAGCGTAGGCCAACAGGGAAACATTGAAGCTTTCTTT. Combining the CDR3 with reference TRBV29-1 and TRBJ1-1 gives the whole variable domain SAVISQKPSRDICQRGTSLTIQCQVDSQVTMMFWYRQQPGQSLTLIATANQGSEATYESGFVIDKFPISRPNLTFSTLTVSNMSPEDSSIYLCSVGQQGNIEAFFGQGTRLTVV.

As regards this clonotype: Its ends do not fully match the called genes, so a read error is possible. V is TRBV6-1 and J is TRBJ1-5; D gene unclear. The CDR3 runs 13 residues. CDR1 is MNHNS and CDR2 is SASEGT in the germline V gene. CDR3 nucleotide sequence: TGTGTCAGCAGTGAAGAACACTATCATCCCCAGCATTTT. Its protein product is CVSSEEHYHPQHF.

This clonotype was seen a single time. The V and J genes are TRBV11-2 and TRBJ2-7, with 7 bases lining up with TRBD1. CDR1 is SGHAT, CDR2 FQNNGV, per germline. Unmatched junction bases numbered 9, after V lost 10 bases and J lost 3 bases. The CDR3 covers 13 residues. The CDR3 reads CAISLGGNYEQYV. CDR3 sequence (DNA): TGTGCCATTAGCTTAGGGGGCAACTACGAGCAGTACGTC.

This clonotype has more than one count but fewer than ten. A junction end diverges from the germline sequence, so it may reflect a read error. The chain carries TRBV11-2 and TRBJ2-2; D not resolved. Germline-derived CDR1 and CDR2 are SGHAT and FQNNGV. The CDR3 spans 13 residues. CDR3 bases: TGTGCCAGCAGCTTAGGGGCGGCCGGAGAGCTGTTCTTT. It encodes CASSLGAAGELFF.

A remark on this clonotype: An end of the junction differs from the germline gene, which may be a read error. V and J are TRBV11-1 and TRBJ2-3; D call uncertain. CDR3 length equals 13 residues. Germline lookup yields CDR1 SGHAT and CDR2 FQDESV (reference sequence). The CDR3 DNA follows: TGTGCCAGTAACTTAGACCGCACAGATACGCAATATTTT. Protein sequence: CASNLDRTDTQYF.

Comment on this clonotype: Mismatch with germline at one junction end may stem from a read error. V and J are TRBV12-3 or TRBV12-4 and TRBJ1-2; 10 positions match TRBD1. There are 15 residues in the CDR3. The CDR3 nucleotides read TGTGCCGGCAGTTCCTGGGACAGGGGAATAGGTGGCTACACCTTT. It specifies CAGSSWDRGIGGYTF.

This chain connects TRBV10-3 to TRBJ2-1; TRBD2 matches 8 bases. CDR1 and CDR2 (germline): ENHRY, SYGVKD. The CDR3 covers 12 residues. V dropped 5 bases and J dropped 9; count of bases not matched to a gene: 3. The CDR3 nucleotides read TGTGCCATCAGTAGCGGGAGTACTGAGCAGTTCTTC. It is translated as CAISSGSTEQFF.